Below are 21 T cell receptor beta chains sequenced from a single sample in a study of human T cells and chemical hapten exposure. Time point defined: pre-sensitization, week 0. Specified treatment: therapeutic diphenylcyclopropenone sensitization with weekly scalp DPC. TCRdb reprocessed the RACE reads with MiXCR, giving one entry per CDR3 protein. The table has approximately 260,000 distinct CDR3 sequences, around 9.3% seen once. Material: whole blood, obtained in connection with sensitization to the hapten diphenylcyclopropenone (DPC). These receptors were taken from a woman aged 40 to 49 with alopecia areata. Some clones in this sample may be carry-over from other donors' samples.

This clonotype has a handful of counts. The gene calls are TRBV9 and TRBJ2-7; D unclear. Per the germline V gene, CDR1 is SGDLS and CDR2 is YYNGEE. V lost 5 bases and J 0 bases, leaving 21 bases between the germline ends. The CDR3 is 17 amino acids. CDR3 in amino acids: CASSKRSVSQSSYEQYF. DNA of the CDR3: TGTGCCAGCAGTAAAAGATCGGTGTCCCAGAGCTCCTACGAGCAGTACTTC.

This clonotype was detected a few times. The rearrangement links TRBV7-3 to TRBJ2-2; D is tentatively TRBD1 or TRBD2 (5 bases each). Trimming cost V 2 bases and J 4 bases, with 11 bases left between them. Germline CDR1 is SGHTA and CDR2 is FQGTGA. CDR3 length equals 15 residues. Here the CDR3 DNA reads TGTGCCAGCAGCTTAGGGGGACGGAGCACCGGGGAGCTGTTTTTT. Encoded protein: CASSLGGRSTGELFF.

This clonotype was counted between two and nine times. J is TRBJ1-6 and V is TRBV27; D not resolved. CDR3 length equals 16 residues. Germline-derived CDR1 and CDR2 are MNHEY and SMNVEV (reference sequence). Trimming took 0 bases from V and 7 from J, leaving 13 bases between them. The CDR3 reads CASSLSAAGLNSPLHF. DNA of the CDR3: TGTGCCAGCAGTTTATCGGCGGCAGGCCTAAATTCACCCCTCCACTTT.

This clonotype was seen a few times. The chain couples TRBV28 to TRBJ2-1; D may be TRBD2 (5 bases). The V end was cut by 2 bases, the J end by 5 bases, with 13 bases between. Germline loops: CDR1 MDHEN, CDR2 SYDVKM. CDR3 size: 15 residues. For the CDR3, the DNA is TGTGCCAGCAGTTTACCGGGAACGGGGAACAATGAGCAGTTCTTC. It encodes CASSLPGTGNNEQFF.

This clonotype was detected a few times. The rearrangement links TRBV6-2 or TRBV6-3 to TRBJ2-3; D may be TRBD1 (5 bases). The CDR3 runs 15 residues. Germline assignment: CDR1 MNHEY and CDR2 SVGEGT. V dropped 4 bases and J dropped 0 bases, with 11 bases sitting between them. CDR3 region: CASSSQGTSTDTQYF. The CDR3 DNA is TGTGCCAGCAGTTCCCAGGGTACTAGCACAGATACGCAGTATTTT.

The gene calls are TRBV6-5 and TRBJ2-2; D is possibly TRBD1 (6 bases). V dropped 2 bases and J dropped 4 bases, with 11 bases sitting between them. CDR1 and CDR2 from the germline V gene are MNHEY and SVGAGI. This CDR3 has 15 residues. The CDR3 loop is CASSYGGAGTGELFF. The CDR3, as DNA: TGTGCCAGCAGTTACGGGGGCGCGGGCACCGGGGAGCTGTTTTTT.

In this sample, this clonotype turned up many times. The V and J genes are TRBV6-2 or TRBV6-3 and TRBJ2-3; tentative D call: TRBD2 (5 bases). This CDR3 spans 15 amino acids. Trimming left V 0 bases short and J 3 bases short, with 10 bases between. In germline, CDR1 is MNHEY, CDR2 SVGEGT. The CDR3 is CASSYSLRGTDTQYF. In nucleotides, the CDR3 is TGTGCCAGCAGTTACTCCCTAAGAGGGACAGATACGCAGTATTTT.

This clonotype was observed a few times. V is TRBV5-1 and J is TRBJ2-5, with D perhaps matching TRBD2 (5 bases). Germline lookup yields CDR1 SGHRS and CDR2 YFSETQ. This CDR3 contains 13 residues. Between the trimmed V and J ends, which lost 0 bases and 7 bases, there was a span of 10 bases. The CDR3 reads CASSLELAGTQYF. CDR3 coding DNA: TGCGCCAGCAGCTTGGAGCTAGCCGGGACCCAGTACTTC.

This clonotype came up many times. The V gene is TRBV28, the J gene TRBJ2-7, with no clear D. From germline, CDR1 is MDHEN and CDR2 SYDVKM. V lost 3 bases and J 3 bases, leaving 9 bases between the germline ends. The CDR3 runs to 13 residues. The CDR3 region has the DNA TGTGCCAGCAGTTTCGGACGGAGCTACGAGCAGTACTTC. Its protein product is CASSFGRSYEQYF. Full variable domain (remainder filled in from reference TRBV28 and TRBJ2-7): DVKVTQSSRYLVKRTGEKVFLECVQDMDHENMFWYRQDPGLGLRLIYFSYDVKMKEKGDIPEGYSVSREKKERFSLILESASTNQTSMYLCASSFGRSYEQYFGPGTRLTVT.

This clonotype was seen a handful of times. The chain combines TRBV5-1 with TRBJ2-1; D remains unclear. Between the trimmed V and J ends, which lost 0 bases and 0 bases, there was a span of 10 bases. This CDR3 contains 16 residues. CDR1 SGHRS and CDR2 YFSETQ come from the germline V gene. CDR3 coding DNA: TGCGCCAGCAGCTTGGCGCGCGACAACTCCTACAATGAGCAGTTCTTC. Translated, it gives CASSLARDNSYNEQFF.

This clonotype has ten or more counts. The chain carries TRBV5-1 and TRBJ2-5; 7 bases agree with TRBD1. Germline V gene sequence: CDR1 SGHRS, CDR2 YFSETQ. The CDR3 covers 13 residues. The ends lost 4 bases at V and 3 bases at J; junction bases unmatched: 3. The CDR3 DNA reads as TGCGCCAGCAGCGGGACAGTTAAAGAGACCCAGTACTTC. Amino acid sequence: CASSGTVKETQYF.

This clonotype has only a few counts. The chain employs TRBV10-3 and TRBJ1-5; D possibly corresponds to TRBD1 (5 bases). The V and J ends lost 4 bases and 1 base respectively, with 8 bases between them. Per the germline V gene, CDR1 is ENHRY and CDR2 is SYGVKD. This CDR3 has 14 amino acids. The CDR3 nucleotides read TGTGCCATCAGTGCGGAGGGGAGCAATCAGCCCCAGCATTTT. Amino acid sequence: CAISAEGSNQPQHF.

The chain combines TRBV6-2 or TRBV6-3 with TRBJ1-4; D might be TRBD1 (5 bases). V was pared by 5 bases and J by 7 bases, with 23 bases between. The CDR3 loop spans 17 amino acids. Germline CDR1 reads MNHEY; CDR2 reads SVGEGT. CDR3 coding DNA: TGTGCCAGCAGTCGGGTTCGTGGGGCCGTTCTCGGTGAAAAACTGTTTTTT. The encoded protein is CASSRVRGAVLGEKLFF.

This clonotype was seen a few times. The rearrangement links TRBV6-2 or TRBV6-3 to TRBJ2-3, with TRBD1 identical over 8 bases. Trimming cost V 0 bases and J 5 bases; bases outside gene matches: 4. CDR1 is MNHEY, CDR2 SVGEGT, per germline. The CDR3 covers 15 residues. This chain's CDR3 is CASSYSRQGRDTQYF. Written as DNA, the CDR3 is TGTGCCAGCAGTTACTCGAGACAGGGGAGAGATACGCAGTATTTT.

This clonotype was detected ten times or more. The CDR3, as DNA: TGCGCCAGCAGCCCCCGATGGGGACAGAAGGACGAGCAGTACTTC. It translates to CASSPRWGQKDEQYF. V gene TRBV5-1 combines with J gene TRBJ2-7, with 7 nucleotides matching TRBD1. CDR3 length equals 15 residues. In germline, CDR1 is SGHRS, CDR2 YFSETQ. With V trimmed by 4 bases and J by 5 bases, 12 bases remained unmatched.

This rearrangement joins TRBV7-2 to TRBJ2-3; D may be TRBD2 (6 bases). The CDR3 loop spans 20 amino acids. V lost 5 bases and J 3 bases, leaving 30 bases between the germline ends. The germline V gene encodes CDR1 SGHTA and CDR2 FQGNSA. CDR3 in amino acids: CASSPRRSSGFSRLTDTQYF. CDR3 in DNA: TGTGCCAGCAGCCCGAGGCGGAGTAGCGGTTTTTCCAGGTTGACAGATACGCAGTATTTT.

This rearrangement joins TRBV11-2 to TRBJ1-1; 10 bases are shared with TRBD1. Germline V gives CDR1 SGHAT, CDR2 FQNNGV. After removal of 6 bases from V and 4 bases from J, the junction contained 8 bases not matched to a gene. This CDR3 is built from 15 residues. CDR3 DNA sequence: TGTGCCAGCAGGCGCCTGGGACAGGGGTCCACTGAAGCTTTCTTT. Its protein product is CASRRLGQGSTEAFF.

This clonotype was observed many times. One end of the junction does not line up with germline, which may come from a read error. This sequence joins TRBV6-2 or TRBV6-3 and TRBJ2-4; D call uncertain. The V gene's germline CDR1 is MNHEY and CDR2 SVGEGT. This CDR3 is built from 14 residues. The CDR3 spells CASSYSAAPGRPDF. The CDR3 nucleotides read TGTGCCAGCAGTTACTCAGCCGCCCCGGGTAGACCGGACTTC.

This clonotype showed up many times. The V and J genes are TRBV10-3 and TRBJ2-3; 7 bases line up with TRBD2. The V segment lost 4 bases and the J segment 2 bases; nucleotides outside the gene matches: 6. Germline V lookup: CDR1 ENHRY, CDR2 SYGVKD. This CDR3 is 15 amino acids long. CDR3 sequence: CAISGLTSTTDTQYF. CDR3 nucleotide sequence: TGTGCCATCAGTGGCCTGACTAGCACCACAGATACGCAGTATTTT.

This clonotype was detected many times. This rearrangement joins TRBV20-1 to TRBJ2-7, with TRBD1 as a possible D gene (6 bases). There are 13 residues in the CDR3. Germline-derived CDR1 and CDR2 are DFQATT and SNEGSKA (reference sequence). Trimming removed 5 bases from V and 2 bases from J, with 13 bases in between. CDR3 DNA sequence: TGCAGTGCTTTACACAGGGAAACCTACGAGCAGTACTTC. Encoded protein: CSALHRETYEQYF.

In this sample, this clonotype turned up many times. V usage is TRBV6-5 and J usage is TRBJ2-3; 7 nucleotides match TRBD2. After removal of 0 bases from V and 2 bases from J, the junction contained 5 bases not matched to a gene. Germline assignment: CDR1 MNHEY and CDR2 SVGAGI. The CDR3 runs to 16 residues. CDR3 loop: CASSYSASGVTDTQYF. In nucleotides, the CDR3 is TGTGCCAGCAGTTACTCGGCTAGCGGAGTCACAGATACGCAGTATTTT.